This T cell receptor beta chain stems from a study of cytomegalovirus exposure and HLA in healthy donors. Primers: 60 Vbeta forward and 13 Jbeta reverse. The method was immunoSEQ multiplex PCR; TCRdb's version includes in-frame clones alone and lacks a portion of them. Among some 200,000 clones listed, about 83% were seen once. With regard to this clone: Its antigen is not known.

Study-level findings and limits: The study listed approximately 160 cytomegalovirus-associated TCR beta chains.

The source is a girl aged 5 to 17 in good health and CMV-seronegative. Sequencing was performed on PBMCs.

The CDR3 nucleotides read TGCGCCAGCAGCGATGGGACAGGGGACCTTAGGAAACTGTTTTTT. As protein: CASSDGTGDLRKLFF. This chain connects TRBV5-1 to TRBJ1-4; 10 bases agree with TRBD1. Germline assignment: CDR1 SGHRS and CDR2 YFSETQ. There are 15 residues in the CDR3. V shed 4 bases and J 11 bases; nucleotides not matched to a gene: 11.